A single sample is the source of the 25 T cell receptor beta chains below, sequenced in a study of blood T cell repertoires in COVID-19. TCRdb's table, derived via immunoSEQ multiplex PCR, lists solely in-frame clones and lacks some. The profile shows 80,000 to 95,000 clones, approximately 79% of them singletons. The sequenced sample consisted of peripheral blood. The receptor source for this set is a woman older than 75 with active or convalescent COVID-19.

This sequence joins TRBV7-3 and TRBJ2-1, with TRBD2 matching 8 bases. This CDR3 has 18 amino acids. The junction had 14 bases not matched to a gene; V was cut back by 1 base and J by 6 bases. Germline CDR1 is SGHTA and CDR2 is FQGTGA. CDR3 residues: CASSLNPERGGRTNEQFF. The CDR3 DNA reads as TGTGCCAGCAGCTTAAACCCCGAGCGGGGCGGGAGGACCAATGAGCAGTTCTTC.

V gene TRBV24-1 combines with J gene TRBJ2-3; D is possibly TRBD2 (6 bases). Looked up from germline, CDR1 is KGHDR and CDR2 is SFDVKD. V lost 4 bases and J 6 bases, leaving 13 bases between the germline ends. The CDR3 consists of 14 residues. As DNA, the CDR3 is TGTGCCACCAGTGAGACTCCCAGCGGGGATACGCAGTATTTT. It translates to CATSETPSGDTQYF.

Regarding this clone: Other DNA sequences in this specimen translate into the identical CDR3. V and J are TRBV11-3 and TRBJ2-3; D is ambiguous. The CDR3 is 13 residues long. Germline-derived CDR1 and CDR2 are SGHNT and YENEEA. Trimming took 1 base from V and 3 from J, leaving 5 bases between them. DNA of the CDR3: TGTGCCAGCAGCTTAGGGCAGACAGATACGCAGTATTTT. Translating gives CASSLGQTDTQYF.

This chain connects TRBV7-2 to TRBJ2-3; 8 positions agree with TRBD2. Losses at the gene ends were 0 bases for V and 5 bases for J; bases not matched to a gene: 10. The CDR3 totals 17 residues. From germline, CDR1 is SGHTA and CDR2 FQGNSA. The CDR3 loop reads CASSLATLAGWGDTQYF. The CDR3 DNA reads as TGTGCCAGCAGCTTAGCGACTCTAGCGGGTTGGGGAGATACGCAGTATTTT.

The rearrangement links TRBV5-4 to TRBJ1-2; tentatively, D is TRBD1 (6 bases). The CDR3 is made up of 15 amino acids. Germline V gene data show CDR1 as SGHNT and CDR2 as YYREEE (reference sequence). V lost 4 bases and J lost 3, with 16 bases in between. The CDR3 sequence: CASSGAIQGDYGYTF. The CDR3 bases are TGTGCCAGCAGCGGGGCGATACAGGGAGACTATGGCTACACCTTC.

The rearrangement links TRBV6-1 to TRBJ2-7; weak D call: TRBD1 (6 bases). The CDR3 has 14 residues. Trimming cost V 2 bases and J 6 bases, with 14 bases left between them. Germline-derived CDR1 and CDR2 are MNHNS and SASEGT. CDR3 amino acids: CASSELQGPFEQYF. In nucleotides, the CDR3 is TGTGCCAGCAGTGAACTCCAGGGGCCTTTCGAGCAGTACTTC.

The chain uses TRBV7-9 and TRBJ2-7, with D maybe TRBD1 (6 bases). The germline gives CDR1 SEHNR, CDR2 FQNEAQ (reference sequence). The CDR3 covers 18 residues. Trimming stripped 1 base from V and 3 bases from J, with 22 bases between. CDR3 in amino acids: CASSLGAPPAGVGYEQYF. The CDR3 DNA sequence: TGTGCCAGCAGCTTAGGGGCCCCACCGGCAGGGGTGGGCTACGAGCAGTACTTC.

J is TRBJ1-2 and V is TRBV2, with 7 bases that match TRBD1. J lost 6 bases, V lost 3 bases, and 10 bases had no gene match. Germline V gene data show CDR1 as SNHLY and CDR2 as FYNNEI. CDR3 length: 15 amino acids. CDR3 in DNA: TGTGCCAGCAGTGATCAGGGGGTTGGAGGGAATGGCTACACCTTC. Its protein product is CASSDQGVGGNGYTF.

This chain joins TRBV28 and TRBJ1-2; no reliable D call. The CDR3 totals 12 residues. V lost 5 bases and J 2 bases, leaving 6 bases between the germline ends. Germline V lookup: CDR1 MDHEN, CDR2 SYDVKM. The CDR3 nucleotides read TGTGCCAGCAGTCCGGAGAACTATGGCTACACCTTC. This sequence encodes CASSPENYGYTF.

V usage is TRBV25-1 and J usage is TRBJ2-3, with 7 bases matching TRBD1. V lost 2 bases, J lost 3 bases, and 5 bases stayed unmatched. Germline V gene lookup returns CDR1 MGHDK and CDR2 SYGVNS. The CDR3 is made up of 15 amino acids. CDR3 residues: CASSEGQGQTDTQYF. CDR3 coding DNA: TGTGCCAGCAGTGAAGGTCAGGGACAGACAGATACGCAGTATTTT.

The V call is TRBV4-1, the J call TRBJ1-5; 7 bases line up with TRBD1. This CDR3 region has 16 residues. V was pared by 1 base and J by 4 bases, with 7 bases of the junction left unmatched. Germline V gene lookup returns CDR1 MGHRA and CDR2 YSYEKL. CDR3 DNA: TGCGCCAGCAGCCAAGGGCCGGACAGGCAGAATCAGCCCCAGCATTTT. Encoded protein: CASSQGPDRQNQPQHF.

This clone appeared a few times. The rearrangement joins TRBV30 to TRBJ1-5; D call uncertain. CDR1 is GTSNPN and CDR2 is SVGIG in the germline V gene (reference sequence). Deletions cut 0 bases from V and 7 bases from J, with 10 bases between. This CDR3 region has 13 residues. DNA for the CDR3: TGTGCCTGGAGTGTATCTGGAGGACAGCCCCAGCATTTT. Residues: CAWSVSGGQPQHF. The whole variable domain, remainder taken from reference TRBV30 and TRBJ1-5, is SQTIHQWPATLVQPVGSPLSLECTVEGTSNPNLYWYRQAAGRGLQLLFYSVGIGQISSEVPQNLSASRPQDRQFILSSKKLLLSDSGFYLCAWSVSGGQPQHFGDGTRLSIL.

The chain carries TRBV5-1 and TRBJ2-7; D perhaps matches TRBD2 (5 bases). The germline V gene has CDR1 SGHRS and CDR2 YFSETQ. Between the trimmed V and J ends, which lost 4 bases and 3 bases, there was a span of 17 bases. CDR3 length: 15 amino acids. CDR3 sequence reads: CASSEPSRGFYEQYF. The DNA of the CDR3 is TGCGCCAGCAGCGAGCCATCCCGGGGATTCTACGAGCAGTACTTC.

The V and J genes are TRBV2 and TRBJ2-7; no reliable D call. The CDR3 spans 13 residues. Trimming removed 5 bases at V and 0 bases at J, with 8 bases between. CDR1 and CDR2 from the germline V gene are SNHLY and FYNNEI. CDR3 sequence: CASSNSFSYEQYF. CDR3 in DNA: TGTGCCAGCAGTAACAGTTTCTCCTACGAGCAGTACTTC.

This clone was seen more than once but under ten times. The rearrangement joins TRBV6-5 to TRBJ1-2; D is undetermined. The germline gives CDR1 MNHEY, CDR2 SVGAGI. This CDR3 contains 15 residues. The V and J ends lost 6 bases and 8 bases respectively, with 22 bases between them. CDR3 in DNA: TGTGCCAGCAGCGACGGCCACAACTTCGGGAGAGGCTACACCTTC. Translation: CASSDGHNFGRGYTF.

The J gene is TRBJ2-5, the V gene TRBV7-9; unclear D gene. CDR1 SEHNR and CDR2 FQNEAQ come from the germline V gene (reference sequence). V lost 1 base, J lost 5 bases, and 5 bases lay in between. This CDR3 is 12 amino acids long. As DNA, the CDR3 is TGTGCCAGCAGCTTAGTCCCGGAGACCCAGTACTTC. Its translation is CASSLVPETQYF.

The rearrangement joins TRBV9 to TRBJ2-5, with D possibly TRBD2 on 5 matching bases. The germline V gene encodes CDR1 SGDLS and CDR2 YYNGEE. The CDR3 totals 12 residues. V lost 4 bases, J lost 7 bases, and 11 bases lay in between. CDR3: CASSLPGGTQYF. CDR3 in DNA: TGTGCCAGCAGCTTACCAGGAGGGACCCAGTACTTC.

CDR3 in DNA: TGTGCCAGTTCCTGGATGGGACAGGGAATTGGGAGCAATCAGCCCCAGCATTTT. This codes for CASSWMGQGIGSNQPQHF. V gene TRBV19 combines with J gene TRBJ1-5, with 9 positions matching TRBD1. The CDR3 sequence is 18 residues long. V was clipped by 8 bases and J by 1 base; unmatched bases: 15. CDR1 is LNHDA, CDR2 SQIVND, per germline (reference sequence). Together with reference TRBV19 and TRBJ1-5, the CDR3 gives the full variable domain: DGGITQSPKYLFRKEGQNVTLSCEQNLNHDAMYWYRQDPGQGLRLIYYSQIVNDFQKGDIAEGYSVSREKKESFPLTVTSAQKNPTAFYLCASSWMGQGIGSNQPQHFGDGTRLSIL.

The CDR3 coding sequence is TGTGCCAGCAGCCAGACAGCGAACACCGGGGAGCTGTTTTTT. It codes for CASSQTANTGELFF. The V gene is TRBV7-9, the J gene TRBJ2-2, with a possible D match to TRBD1 (5 bases). The germline CDR1 and CDR2 sequences are SEHNR and FQNEAQ (reference sequence). Trimming shortened V by 5 bases and J by 0 bases, and 7 bases separated the two germline ends. CDR3 size: 14 residues. The complete variable domain, with remaining parts taken from reference TRBV7-9 and TRBJ2-2, reads DTGVSQNPRHKITKRGQNVTFRCDPISEHNRLYWYRQTLGQGPEFLTYFQNEAQLEKSRLLSDRFSAERPKGSFSTLEIQRTEQGDSAMYLCASSQTANTGELFFGEGSRLTVL.

The chain carries TRBV5-1 and TRBJ2-1; 10 bases match TRBD2. This CDR3 is 17 amino acids long. With 0 bases clipped from V and 7 bases from J, the junction kept 10 bases outside the gene matches. Germline assignment: CDR1 SGHRS and CDR2 YFSETQ. The CDR3 here is CASSLAEVAGGRNEQFF. In DNA form, the CDR3 reads TGCGCCAGCAGCTTGGCCGAGGTAGCGGGGGGAAGGAATGAGCAGTTCTTC.

The V and J genes are TRBV7-2 and TRBJ2-2, with a weak D call TRBD1 (5 bases). The V gene's germline CDR1 is SGHTA and CDR2 FQGNSA. This CDR3 spans 19 amino acids. V was trimmed by 1 base and J by 5 bases, leaving 23 bases between them. CDR3 coding DNA: TGTGCCAGCAGCTTAGAGATATCGTCGGTAGGGGCGCTTACCGGGGAGCTGTTTTTT. This encodes CASSLEISSVGALTGELFF.

The rearrangement uses TRBV9 and TRBJ2-2; 8 bases align to TRBD2. V trimming: 0 bases; J trimming: 3 bases; junction bases outside the gene matches: 4. The CDR3 length is 16 residues. The germline gives CDR1 SGDLS, CDR2 YYNGEE. The CDR3: CASSVGAGADTGELFF. DNA for the CDR3: TGTGCCAGCAGCGTAGGAGCGGGAGCGGACACCGGGGAGCTGTTTTTT.

The rearrangement joins TRBV3-1 (or the pseudogene TRBV3-2) to TRBJ1-6; D unclear. Per germline, CDR1 LGHDT and CDR2 YNNKEL (reference sequence). The V end lost 5 bases, the J end lost 10 bases, and 9 bases lay between the germline ends. The CDR3 length is 12 residues. Written as DNA, the CDR3 is TGTGCCAGCAGCACTATAGAATCACCCCTCCACTTT. Translation: CASSTIESPLHF.

The rearrangement joins TRBV7-2 to TRBJ2-1, with 12 bases matching TRBD2. In germline, CDR1 is SGHTA, CDR2 FQGNSA. The V segment lost 5 bases and the J segment 3 bases; nucleotides outside the gene matches: 5. The CDR3 is 16 residues long. CDR3 in DNA: TGTGCCAGCAGCCAGCCTAGCGGGGGGGGCTACAATGAGCAGTTCTTC. Translation: CASSQPSGGGYNEQFF.

The chain carries TRBV28 and TRBJ1-2, with unresolved D. Trimming removed 5 bases from V and 2 bases from J, with 9 bases in between. The germline V gene has CDR1 MDHEN and CDR2 SYDVKM. This CDR3 has 13 amino acids. The CDR3 bases are TGTGCCAGCAGTCCGCACGGGAACTATGGCTACACCTTC. Translated, it gives CASSPHGNYGYTF.